This entry concerns a single T cell receptor (beta chain). Seattle-derived patients entered the study during active infection and were followed longitudinally. As processed by the authors: Amplification with reference gene primers provided the estimates of nucleated cell counts. The assay was immunoSEQ multiplex PCR, and TCRdb's table has in-frame clones only and misses some. That table is the source of V, J and clone size, and D and trimming were worked out from the DNA. The repertoire holds about 100,000 clones, with around 90% as singletons. The sample belongs to a study of blood T cell repertoires in COVID-19. Study information: The United States, Italy and Spain provided the acute and convalescent COVID-19 samples. Sources were T cells, B-cell-depleted T cells, or PBMCs; the material itself was cDNA or gDNA.

This CDR3 has 16 amino acids. The trim removed 0 bases at V and 4 bases at J, leaving 7 bases unmatched. Germline V gene lookup returns CDR1 SGHRS and CDR2 YFSETQ. The J gene is TRBJ2-1, the V gene TRBV5-1, with 7 bases lining up with TRBD1. The TCR sequence derives from a woman aged 50 to 60 with COVID-19, enrolled during active disease. The specimen was peripheral blood. DNA for the CDR3: TGCGCCAGCAGCTTGGCCGCGACAGGGATGTACAATGAGCAGTTCTTC. Its protein product is CASSLAATGMYNEQFF. Full variable domain (missing parts from reference TRBV5-1 and TRBJ2-1): KAGVTQTPRYLIKTRGQQVTLSCSPISGHRSVSWYQQTPGQGLQFLFEYFSETQRNKGNFPGRFSGRQFSNSRSEMNVSTLELGDSALYLCASSLAATGMYNEQFFGPGTRLTVL.